This T cell receptor beta chain was identified in a study of OX40 agonist ivuxolimab in advanced cancers. The CDR3 runs 16 residues. The V and J ends lost 3 bases and 5 bases, in that order; junction bases with no gene match: 6. Germline V gives CDR1 KGHSH, CDR2 LQKENI. Blood was sampled at baseline, cycle 4 day 1, and cycle 7 day 1. Profiling relied on immunoSEQ multiplex PCR, and the TCRdb table lists in-frame clones only, not all of them. The profile shows some 80,000 clones, about 90% of them singletons. The genes are TRBV18 and TRBJ2-2, with 10 nucleotides matching TRBD1. The TCR was taken from an adult with an advanced solid tumor such as melanoma, head and neck, liver or kidney cancer. The sequencing here drew on CD4+ or CD8+ T cells sorted from blood, taken in a trial of the OX40 agonist ivuxolimab. The DNA for the CDR3 is TGTGCCAGCTCACCGATGGGACAGGGGCTTACCGGGGAGCTGTTTTTT. The encoded protein is CASSPMGQGLTGELFF.